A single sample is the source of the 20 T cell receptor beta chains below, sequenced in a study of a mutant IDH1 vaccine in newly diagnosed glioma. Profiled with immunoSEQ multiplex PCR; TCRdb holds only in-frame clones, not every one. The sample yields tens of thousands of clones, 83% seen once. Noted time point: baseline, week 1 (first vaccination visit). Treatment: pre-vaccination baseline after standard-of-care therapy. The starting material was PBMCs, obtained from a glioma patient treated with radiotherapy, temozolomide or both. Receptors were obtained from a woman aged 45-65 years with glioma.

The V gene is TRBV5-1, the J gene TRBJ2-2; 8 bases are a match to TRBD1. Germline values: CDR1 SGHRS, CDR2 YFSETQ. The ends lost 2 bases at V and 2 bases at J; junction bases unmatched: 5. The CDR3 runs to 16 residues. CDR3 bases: TGCGCCAGCAGCTTACTAGGACAGGGTAACACCGGGGAGCTGTTTTTT. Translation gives CASSLLGQGNTGELFF.

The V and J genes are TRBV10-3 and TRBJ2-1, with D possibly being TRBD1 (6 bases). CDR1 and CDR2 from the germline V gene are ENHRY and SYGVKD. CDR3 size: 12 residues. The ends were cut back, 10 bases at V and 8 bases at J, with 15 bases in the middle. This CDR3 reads CATYPGVDEQFF. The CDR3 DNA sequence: TGTGCCACGTATCCAGGGGTCGATGAGCAGTTCTTC.

CDR3 amino acids: CASSGRDTPSGNTIYF. The CDR3 nucleotides read TGCGCCAGCAGCGGCCGGGACACCCCCTCTGGAAACACCATATATTTT. V usage is TRBV4-3 and J usage is TRBJ1-3; a possible D gene is TRBD1 (6 bases). CDR1 and CDR2 from the germline V gene are LGHNA and YSLEER. There are 16 residues in the CDR3. V lost 5 bases, J lost 0 bases, and 14 bases lay in between.

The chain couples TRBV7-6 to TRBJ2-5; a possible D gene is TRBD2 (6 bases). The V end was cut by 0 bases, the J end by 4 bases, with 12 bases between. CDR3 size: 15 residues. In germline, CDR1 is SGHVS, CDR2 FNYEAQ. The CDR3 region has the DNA TGTGCCAGCAGCTTAGCGGGGGGAATCATAGAGACCCAGTACTTC. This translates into CASSLAGGIIETQYF.

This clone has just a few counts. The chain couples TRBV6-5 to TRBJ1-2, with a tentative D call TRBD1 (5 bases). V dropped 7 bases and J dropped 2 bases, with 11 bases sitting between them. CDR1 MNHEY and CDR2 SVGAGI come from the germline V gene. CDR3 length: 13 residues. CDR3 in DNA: TGTGCCAGCACCAACGACAGAAACTATGGCTACACCTTC. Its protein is CASTNDRNYGYTF.

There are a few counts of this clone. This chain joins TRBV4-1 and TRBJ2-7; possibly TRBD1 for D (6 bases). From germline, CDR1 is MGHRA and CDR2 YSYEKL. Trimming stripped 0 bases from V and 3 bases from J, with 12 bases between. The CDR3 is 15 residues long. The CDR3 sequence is CASSQDPKTGYEQYF. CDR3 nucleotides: TGCGCCAGCAGCCAAGATCCGAAGACAGGCTACGAGCAGTACTTC.

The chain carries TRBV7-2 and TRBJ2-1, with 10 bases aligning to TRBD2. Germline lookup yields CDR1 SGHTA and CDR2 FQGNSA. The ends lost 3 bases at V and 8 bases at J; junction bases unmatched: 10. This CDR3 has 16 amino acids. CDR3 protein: CASSLSSGGRSDEQFF. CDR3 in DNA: TGTGCCAGCAGCTTGTCTAGCGGGGGACGGTCGGATGAGCAGTTCTTC.

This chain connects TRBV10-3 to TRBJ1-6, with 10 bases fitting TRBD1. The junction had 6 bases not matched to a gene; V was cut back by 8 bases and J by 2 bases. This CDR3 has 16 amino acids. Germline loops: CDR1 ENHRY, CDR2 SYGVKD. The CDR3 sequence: CAIGGQGGAYNSPLHF. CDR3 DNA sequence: TGTGCCATCGGAGGACAGGGGGGGGCCTATAATTCACCCCTCCACTTT.

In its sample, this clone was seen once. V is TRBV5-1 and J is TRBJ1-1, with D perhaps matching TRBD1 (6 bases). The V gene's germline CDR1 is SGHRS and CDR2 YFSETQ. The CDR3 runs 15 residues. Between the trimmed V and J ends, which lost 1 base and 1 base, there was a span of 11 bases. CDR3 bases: TGCGCCAGCAGCTTGCGACAGGACGGGAACACTGAAGCTTTCTTT. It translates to CASSLRQDGNTEAFF.

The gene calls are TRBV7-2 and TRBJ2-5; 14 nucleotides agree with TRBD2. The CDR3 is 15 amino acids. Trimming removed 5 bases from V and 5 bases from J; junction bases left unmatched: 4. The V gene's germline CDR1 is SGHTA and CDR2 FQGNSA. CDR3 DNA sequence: TGTGCCAGCAGCCGTTGGACTAGCGGGGGGGAGACCCAGTACTTC. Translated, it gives CASSRWTSGGETQYF.

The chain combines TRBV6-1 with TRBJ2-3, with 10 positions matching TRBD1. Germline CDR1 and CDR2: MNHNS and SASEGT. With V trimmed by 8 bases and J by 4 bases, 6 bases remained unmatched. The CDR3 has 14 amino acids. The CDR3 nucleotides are TGTGCCAGCTCGAAGACAGGGGGCGCAGATACGCAGTATTTT. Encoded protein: CASSKTGGADTQYF.

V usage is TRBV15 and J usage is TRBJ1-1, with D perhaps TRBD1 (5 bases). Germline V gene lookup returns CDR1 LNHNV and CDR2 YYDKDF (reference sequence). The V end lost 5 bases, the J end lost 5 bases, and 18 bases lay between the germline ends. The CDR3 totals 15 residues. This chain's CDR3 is CATSYSTGGETEAFF. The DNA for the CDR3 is TGTGCCACCAGCTATTCCACTGGGGGTGAGACTGAAGCTTTCTTT.

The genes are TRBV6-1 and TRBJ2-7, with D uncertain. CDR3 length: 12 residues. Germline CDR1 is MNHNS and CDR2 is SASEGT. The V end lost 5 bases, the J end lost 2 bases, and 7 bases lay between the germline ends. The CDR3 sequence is CASSLSAYEQYF. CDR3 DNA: TGTGCCAGCAGTCTCTCAGCCTACGAGCAGTACTTC.

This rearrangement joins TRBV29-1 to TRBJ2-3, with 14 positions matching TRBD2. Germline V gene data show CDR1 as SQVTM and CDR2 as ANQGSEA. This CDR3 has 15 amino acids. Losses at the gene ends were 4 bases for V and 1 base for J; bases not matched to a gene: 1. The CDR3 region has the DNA TGCAGCGTTGGACTAGCGGGGGGGCGCACAGATACGCAGTATTTT. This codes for CSVGLAGGRTDTQYF.

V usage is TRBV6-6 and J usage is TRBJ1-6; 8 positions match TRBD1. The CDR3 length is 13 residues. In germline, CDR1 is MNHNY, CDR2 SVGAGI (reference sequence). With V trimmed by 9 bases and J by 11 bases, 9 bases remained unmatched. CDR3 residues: CASFTGGRAPLHF. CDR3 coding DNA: TGTGCCAGTTTTACAGGGGGAAGGGCACCCCTCCACTTT.

The CDR3 protein is CASSLNNRGLDEQYF. The CDR3 nucleotides read TGTGCCAGCAGCCTTAACAACAGGGGGCTAGACGAGCAGTACTTC. The rearrangement links TRBV5-4 to TRBJ2-7; the match to TRBD1 covers 9 bases. The CDR3 has 15 amino acids. The germline gives CDR1 SGHNT, CDR2 YYREEE (reference sequence). With 4 bases clipped from V and 5 bases from J, the junction kept 10 bases outside the gene matches.

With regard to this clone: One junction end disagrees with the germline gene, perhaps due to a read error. CDR3 protein: CASSLGQDNEQFF. The CDR3, as DNA: TGTGCCAGCAGTTTAGGACAGGACAATGAGCAGTTCTTC. The chain couples TRBV7-9 to TRBJ2-1, with 7 bases that match TRBD1. CDR1 and CDR2 from the germline V gene are SEHNR and FQNEAQ (reference sequence). The CDR3 covers 13 residues.

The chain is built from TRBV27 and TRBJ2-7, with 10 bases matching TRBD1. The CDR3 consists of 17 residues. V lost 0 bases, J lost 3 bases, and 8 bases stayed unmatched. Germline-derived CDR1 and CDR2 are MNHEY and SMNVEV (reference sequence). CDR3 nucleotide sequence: TGTGCCAGCAGTTTATCATACAGGACAGGGGGTTACTACGAGCAGTACTTC. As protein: CASSLSYRTGGYYEQYF.

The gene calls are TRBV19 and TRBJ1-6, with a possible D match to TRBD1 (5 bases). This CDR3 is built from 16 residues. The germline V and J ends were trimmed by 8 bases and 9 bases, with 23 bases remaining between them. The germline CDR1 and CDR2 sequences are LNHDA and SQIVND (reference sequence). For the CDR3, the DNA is TGTGCCAGTGGGGGGAGGCCCGGGAGAGTGAGTTCACCCCTCCACTTT. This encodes CASGGRPGRVSSPLHF.

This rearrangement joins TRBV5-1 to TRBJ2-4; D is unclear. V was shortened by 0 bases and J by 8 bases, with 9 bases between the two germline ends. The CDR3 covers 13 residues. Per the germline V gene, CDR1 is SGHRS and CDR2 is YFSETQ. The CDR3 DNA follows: TGCGCCAGCAGCTTGGATAGATACGACATTCAGTACTTC. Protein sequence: CASSLDRYDIQYF.